The next 9 T cell receptor beta chains were all read from a single sample in a study of CD8 T cells in Susac syndrome. The RNA input was roughly 0.45 to 1 ug, and it was reverse transcribed with random hexamers. TCRdb re-called the immunoSEQ multiplex PCR reads with MiXCR, one entry per CDR3 protein. The data contain 15,000 to 20,000 distinct CDR3 sequences, about 95% of them singletons. The sample was CD8+ T cells from PBMCs. The receptor set was obtained from a human donor in good health.

V gene TRBV27 combines with J gene TRBJ2-1; no firm D call. Trimming cost V 2 bases and J 5 bases, with 7 bases left between them. The CDR3 totals 13 residues. CDR1 and CDR2 (germline): MNHEY, SMNVEV (reference sequence). The CDR3 nucleotides are TGTGCCAGCAGTTTACCTAGAGACAATGAGCAGTTCTTC. Encoded protein: CASSLPRDNEQFF.

The gene calls are TRBV5-1 and TRBJ2-7, with D perhaps matching TRBD1 or TRBD2 (7 bases each). There are 14 residues in the CDR3. Trimming left V 4 bases short and J 5 bases short, with 16 bases between. Germline V gene sequence: CDR1 SGHRS, CDR2 YFSETQ. The CDR3 spells CASSRGRGQNEQYF. The CDR3 nucleotides read TGCGCCAGCAGCCGGGGGAGGGGGCAGAACGAGCAGTACTTC.

V gene TRBV7-9 combines with J gene TRBJ1-2; D is unresolved. Germline assignment: CDR1 SEHNR and CDR2 FQNEAQ (reference sequence). This CDR3 region has 17 residues. Trimming took off 7 bases at V and 4 bases at J, with 25 bases between the two ends. In DNA form, the CDR3 reads TGTGCCAGCACCCACCCCCCTTCGGGGTTAGTAGGCTATGGCTACACCTTC. This gives the protein CASTHPPSGLVGYGYTF.

The chain uses TRBV27 and TRBJ2-3; 9 nucleotides line up with TRBD2. The CDR3 is made up of 13 amino acids. V trimming: 3 bases; J trimming: 11 bases; junction bases outside the gene matches: 6. The V gene's germline CDR1 is MNHEY and CDR2 SMNVEV (reference sequence). The CDR3 loop reads CASSFEVAGEQYF. CDR3 nucleotide sequence: TGTGCCAGCAGTTTCGAAGTAGCGGGAGAGCAGTATTTT.

The genes are TRBV14 and TRBJ2-4, with D perhaps matching TRBD2 (5 bases). The CDR3 has 19 amino acids. CDR1 SGHDN and CDR2 FVKESK come from the germline V gene. V shed 0 bases and J shed 4 bases, with 22 bases lying between them. The CDR3 reads CASSQDALEEDHLKNIQYF. CDR3 DNA: TGTGCCAGCAGCCAAGACGCACTGGAGGAGGACCACTTGAAAAACATTCAGTACTTC. Full variable domain (rest looked up from reference TRBV14 and TRBJ2-4): EAGVTQFPSHSVIEKGQTVTLRCDPISGHDNLYWYRRVMGKEIKFLLHFVKESKQDESGMPNNRFLAERTGGTYSTLKVQPAELEDSGVYFCASSQDALEEDHLKNIQYFGAGTRLSVL.

The chain links TRBV10-2 to TRBJ2-7, with a possible D match to TRBD2 (6 bases). The germline V and J ends were trimmed by 3 bases and 1 base, with 19 bases remaining between them. The CDR3 spans 17 residues. From germline, CDR1 is WSHSY and CDR2 SAAADI. CDR3 DNA sequence: TGCGCCAGCAGTGAATCGACTCTCGGAGGGGTATCCTACGAGCAGTACTTC. This codes for CASSESTLGGVSYEQYF.

The chain combines TRBV21-1 with TRBJ2-7. TRBV21-1 is a recognized pseudogene. The CDR3 length is 11 residues. In DNA form, the CDR3 reads TGTGCCAGCGACCTTACGTGCGAGCAGTACGTC. Its protein is CASDLTCEQYV.

V and J are TRBV3-1 and TRBJ2-7, with 10 bases lining up with TRBD2. This CDR3 has 18 amino acids. The V and J ends lost 0 bases and 2 bases, in that order; junction bases with no gene match: 10. Germline CDR1 reads LGHDT; CDR2 reads YNNKEL (reference sequence). The CDR3 region has the DNA TGTGCCAGCAGCCAAGACCCTCCTAGCGGGAGTATTCCCTACGAGCAGTACGTC. This encodes CASSQDPPSGSIPYEQYV.

The CDR3 nucleotides read TGTGCCAGCAGTTTATCGAGTACCTACGAGCAGTACTTC. Amino acids: CASSLSSTYEQYF. The V and J genes are TRBV27 and TRBJ2-7, with no clear D. Germline CDR1 and CDR2: MNHEY and SMNVEV (reference sequence). The CDR3 extends over 13 amino acids. V shed 0 bases and J shed 2 bases, with 5 bases lying between them.